This TCR beta chain was recovered during a study of T-cell reconstitution after alpha-beta-depleted transplantation in children. Preparation of the TCRbeta library was carried out with unique molecular identifiers. Using its own MiXCR run on the PCR reads, TCRdb lists one record per CDR3 protein. Seen here are hundreds of thousands of distinct CDR3 sequences, 18% observed once, and the top ten hold 2.5% to 3.5%. CDR3 size: 14 residues. V shed 6 bases, J shed 7 bases, and the junction held 7 bases outside the gene matches. Germline CDR1 reads ENHRY; CDR2 reads SYGVKD. This chain uses TRBV10-3 with TRBJ1-4, with 8 bases lining up with TRBD1. The TCR was taken from a human donor who donated a stem cell graft to a child with acute lymphoblastic leukemia. Sample: PBMCs from the stem cell graft donor, taken from the stem cell graft. CDR3 residues: CAISTGTGSEKLFF. The CDR3 nucleotides read TGTGCCATCAGCACCGGGACAGGCTCTGAAAAACTGTTTTTT.